This T cell receptor beta chain was found in a study of beta chain features in type 1 diabetes. The study's findings and limits: Moderately but significantly shorter TCRB CDR3s were found in Type 1 diabetes patients in all four CD4+ subsets.

This clone was counted only a few times. Its antigen remains unidentified. The V end was cut by 3 bases, the J end by 7 bases, with 15 bases between. CDR1 and CDR2 (germline): LNHNV, YYDKDF (reference sequence). The CDR3 length is 14 residues. Since all of the isolated RNA was reverse transcribed, expressed TCRB transcripts were what got sequenced. The assay was immunoSEQ multiplex PCR, and TCRdb's table has in-frame clones only and misses some. The sample holds 250,000 or so clones, over 20% seen once. The source material was naive CD4+ T cells from blood. This clonotype was sampled from a woman aged 40 to 50 with type 1 diabetes. The J gene is TRBJ1-2, the V gene TRBV15; D call uncertain. The CDR3 protein is CATSSGSPTGGYTF. The DNA of the CDR3 is TGTGCCACCAGCAGTGGGTCCCCGACGGGTGGCTACACCTTC.